These 20 T cell receptor beta chains originate from one sample sequenced in a study of CD8 T cells in ankylosing spondylitis. TCRdb re-analysed the 5' RACE reads in MiXCR, keeping a single row per CDR3 protein. The table includes fewer than 350,000 distinct CDR3 sequences, around a tenth detected once. Sample: blood, either unsorted or a sorted T cell fraction (not recorded which). Receptors originate from a female donor with ankylosing spondylitis or in good health (not recorded which).

This clonotype has only a few counts. The J gene is TRBJ2-7, the V gene TRBV5-1, with 7 nucleotides matching TRBD1. Germline V gene data show CDR1 as SGHRS and CDR2 as YFSETQ. The CDR3 has 15 amino acids. V lost 0 bases, J lost 2 bases, and 5 bases stayed unmatched. The CDR3 DNA reads as TGCGCCAGCAGCTTGGATGGGACAGCTCCCTACGAGCAGTACTTC. It codes for CASSLDGTAPYEQYF.

This clonotype was recorded at least ten times. The rearrangement links TRBV20-1 to TRBJ2-5, with D maybe TRBD1 (6 bases). V lost 3 bases to trimming and J lost 2 bases, with 13 bases between them. The CDR3 runs to 14 residues. The germline V gene has CDR1 DFQATT and CDR2 SNEGSKA (reference sequence). The CDR3 here is CSASDRRYQETQYF. For the CDR3, the DNA is TGCAGTGCTAGCGACAGGCGATATCAAGAGACCCAGTACTTC.

This clonotype was seen a few times. V gene TRBV6-2 or TRBV6-3 combines with J gene TRBJ1-1, with D uncertain. Germline CDR1 reads MNHEY; CDR2 reads SVGEGT. The V end was cut by 4 bases, the J end by 2 bases, with 8 bases between. CDR3 length equals 13 residues. The CDR3: CASSWGVNTEAFF. The CDR3 DNA sequence: TGTGCCAGCAGTTGGGGAGTTAACACTGAAGCTTTCTTT.

This clonotype was seen repeatedly, ten times or more. This chain uses TRBV5-1 with TRBJ2-7; TRBD1 is a possible D gene (6 bases). CDR3 length: 15 residues. V shed 2 bases and J shed 5 bases, with 17 bases lying between them. Germline CDR1 is SGHRS and CDR2 is YFSETQ. The CDR3 protein is CASSFVRQGIDEQYF. The CDR3, as DNA: TGCGCCAGCAGCTTTGTTCGGCAGGGGATCGACGAGCAGTACTTC. Filled out from reference TRBV5-1 and TRBJ2-7, the complete variable domain reads KAGVTQTPRYLIKTRGQQVTLSCSPISGHRSVSWYQQTPGQGLQFLFEYFSETQRNKGNFPGRFSGRQFSNSRSEMNVSTLELGDSALYLCASSFVRQGIDEQYFGPGTRLTVT.

The chain is built from TRBV20-1 and TRBJ2-1; D tentatively fits TRBD1 or TRBD2 (5 bases each). The CDR3 length is 18 residues. Germline CDR1 and CDR2: DFQATT and SNEGSKA (reference sequence). CDR3 in DNA: TGCAGCGTTTGGGGCCGGGCTCCCCGTCCGGGGTCCTACAATGAGCAGTTCTTC. The encoded protein is CSVWGRAPRPGSYNEQFF.

The J gene is TRBJ2-1, the V gene TRBV6-2 or TRBV6-3; TRBD2 agrees at 12 bases. The CDR3 covers 15 residues. J lost 7 bases, V lost 8 bases, and 9 bases had no gene match. CDR1 and CDR2 (germline): MNHEY, SVGEGT. The CDR3, as DNA: TGTGCCAGCGGCCCACTAGCGGGAGGACGAAATGAGCAGTTCTTC. This codes for CASGPLAGGRNEQFF.

This clonotype came up once. A single base separates this from a much larger clone, so it may be a read error. In DNA form, the CDR3 reads TGCGCCAGCAGTCCTACTAATCGGAACTCCTACGAGCAGAACTTC. Protein product: CASSPTNRNSYEQNF. The chain joins TRBV5-1 to TRBJ2-7; D gene uncertain. Germline assignment: CDR1 SGHRS and CDR2 YFSETQ. The CDR3 consists of 15 residues.

This clonotype was seen repeatedly, ten times or more. The chain uses TRBV12-3 or TRBV12-4 and TRBJ2-7; D is unresolved. CDR3 length: 13 residues. With 3 bases removed from V and 3 bases from J, the gap between germline ends came to 9 bases. The CDR3 DNA is TGTGCCAGCAGTTTTGGCCAGCTCTACGAGCAGTACTTC. This gives the protein CASSFGQLYEQYF.

This clonotype was seen ten or more times. The rearrangement uses TRBV5-1 and TRBJ2-5; 7 bases line up with TRBD1. The V gene end was trimmed by 4 bases and the J gene end by 2 bases; junction bases not matched to a gene: 5. In germline, CDR1 is SGHRS, CDR2 YFSETQ. The CDR3 runs 14 residues. DNA of the CDR3: TGCGCCAGCAGCGGGGACAGACGTCAAGAGACCCAGTACTTC. It is translated as CASSGDRRQETQYF.

Ten or more counts support this clonotype. The gene calls are TRBV12-3 or TRBV12-4 and TRBJ2-2, with D uncertain. This CDR3 comprises 12 residues. V dropped 5 bases and J dropped 6 bases, with 7 bases sitting between them. Written as DNA, the CDR3 is TGTGCCAGCAGTGCGACTGCCGGGGAGCTGTTTTTT. It encodes CASSATAGELFF.

This clonotype was seen ten or more times. This chain uses TRBV7-8 with TRBJ2-5; 7 positions agree with TRBD1. The V segment lost 3 bases and the J segment 5 bases; nucleotides outside the gene matches: 12. This CDR3 has 16 residues. Germline CDR1 and CDR2: SGHVS and FQNEAQ. CDR3 sequence: CASSLSGGVSSETQYF. The CDR3 DNA sequence: TGTGCCAGCAGCTTGTCAGGGGGTGTTTCTTCGGAGACCCAGTACTTC.

This clonotype was seen many times. The chain has TRBV11-1 and TRBJ2-7; 7 nucleotides agree with TRBD2. In germline, CDR1 is SGHAT, CDR2 FQDESV (reference sequence). The CDR3 spans 18 residues. V was clipped by 4 bases and J by 5 bases; unmatched bases: 20. The chain's CDR3 is CASSSSIGVAGENHEQYF. CDR3 nucleotides: TGTGCCAGCAGCTCCTCTATCGGGGTAGCGGGTGAAAACCACGAGCAGTACTTC.

This clonotype was detected ten times or more. The rearrangement links TRBV20-1 to TRBJ1-2; D is uncertain. From germline, CDR1 is DFQATT and CDR2 SNEGSKA (reference sequence). This CDR3 region has 13 residues. Trimming left V 6 bases short and J 4 bases short, with 15 bases between. The CDR3 protein is CSAATQVIYGYTF. The CDR3, as DNA: TGCAGTGCGGCTACTCAGGTTATCTATGGCTACACCTTC.

This clonotype was counted a few times. CDR3 residues: CSAIPPGLNEQFF. In DNA, the CDR3 is TGCAGTGCAATACCCCCAGGGTTGAATGAGCAGTTCTTC. The chain combines TRBV20-1 with TRBJ2-1; perhaps TRBD1 as D (5 bases). The CDR3 consists of 13 residues. Germline V gene data show CDR1 as DFQATT and CDR2 as SNEGSKA (reference sequence). Trimming left V 6 bases short and J 7 bases short, with 16 bases between.

This clonotype was seen a few times. The chain is built from TRBV11-2 and TRBJ2-5; tentatively, D is TRBD2 (6 bases). CDR1 is SGHAT and CDR2 is FQNNGV in the germline V gene. The CDR3 is made up of 14 amino acids. The V gene lost 6 bases and the J gene lost 11 bases, with 22 bases spanning the gap. Written as DNA, the CDR3 is TGTGCCAGCAGTGAAGACGTCATGCGGGACTTACAGTACTTC. This gives the protein CASSEDVMRDLQYF.

V usage is TRBV28 and J usage is TRBJ1-5, with D unresolved. The germline V and J ends were trimmed by 6 bases and 1 base, with 10 bases remaining between them. The CDR3 is 14 residues long. Germline CDR1 and CDR2: MDHEN and SYDVKM. The CDR3 bases are TGTGCCAGCAGCCCTGGACTGAGCAATCAGCCCCAGCATTTT. Translation gives CASSPGLSNQPQHF.

This clonotype was seen at least ten times. V and J are TRBV6-1 and TRBJ2-1; D may match TRBD1 or TRBD2 (5 bases each). V was clipped by 4 bases and J by 4 bases, with 8 bases between them. CDR3 size: 13 residues. Germline CDR1 and CDR2: MNHNS and SASEGT. This CDR3 is CASSGGTYNEQFF. As DNA, the CDR3 is TGTGCCAGCAGTGGGGGGACGTACAATGAGCAGTTCTTC.

This clonotype was counted ten times or more. The chain has TRBV10-3 and TRBJ2-1; unclear D gene. In germline, CDR1 is ENHRY, CDR2 SYGVKD. Trimming removed 7 bases at V and 2 bases at J, with 6 bases between. There are 12 residues in the CDR3. As DNA, the CDR3 is TGTGCCATCACGGATCCCTACAATGAGCAGTTCTTC. Protein product: CAITDPYNEQFF.

This clonotype was seen a few times. CDR3 amino acids: CSATGRGGKSVDEQFF. CDR3 sequence (DNA): TGCAGTGCTACGGGTCGGGGCGGGAAGTCAGTGGATGAGCAGTTCTTC. The chain recombines TRBV20-1 with TRBJ2-1; maybe TRBD2 (6 bases). Trimming shortened V by 4 bases and J by 8 bases, and 24 bases separated the two germline ends. The CDR3 covers 16 residues. CDR1 and CDR2 from the germline V gene are DFQATT and SNEGSKA (reference sequence).

This clonotype was observed at least ten times. The chain uses TRBV5-1 and TRBJ1-1; perhaps TRBD1 as D (5 bases). The V gene's germline CDR1 is SGHRS and CDR2 YFSETQ. Trimming stripped 0 bases from V and 8 bases from J, with 14 bases between. This CDR3 is built from 14 residues. The CDR3 DNA reads as TGCGCCAGCAGCTTGGGGATTCGGGGCGCGGAAGCTTTCTTT. Protein sequence: CASSLGIRGAEAFF. Variable domain in full (rest from reference TRBV5-1 and TRBJ1-1): KAGVTQTPRYLIKTRGQQVTLSCSPISGHRSVSWYQQTPGQGLQFLFEYFSETQRNKGNFPGRFSGRQFSNSRSEMNVSTLELGDSALYLCASSLGIRGAEAFFGQGTRLTVV.